A few counts support the clone carrying this T cell receptor beta chain. Its target is unknown. The data stem from a study of blood T cells in healthy people across ages. The CDR3 loop spans 15 amino acids. The V gene lost 2 bases and the J gene lost 1 base, with 11 bases spanning the gap. Per the germline V gene, CDR1 is MGHRA and CDR2 is YSYEKL. Sample donors were healthy Caucasian individuals that came from Russia, aged roughly 6 to 90. Combining a sample-barcoded 5' primer with a J-beta primer mix, a second PCR ran for roughly 6 to 11 cycles. Using its own MiXCR run on the 5' RACE reads, TCRdb lists one record per CDR3 protein. The repertoire has 800,000 to 950,000 distinct CDR3 sequences, around 46% of them found once; the top ten carry around an eighth. Whole-study results and caveats: Donor CMV status, an unknown factor, possibly confounded changes in expanded clonotypes. Donors of long life had a larger count of naive CD4+ cells and greater diversity than aged donors. Diversity figures derived from one million T cells were judged to underestimate the true value.

The TCR originated in a man younger than 45 in good health. The chain is built from TRBV4-1 and TRBJ1-1; D gene uncertain. Material: blood. Here the CDR3 reads CASSQPLTGNTEAFF. The CDR3 nucleotides are TGCGCCAGCAGCCAACCCCTAACGGGGAACACTGAAGCTTTCTTT.